The following is a TCR beta chain sequence with its context. V lost 5 bases to trimming and J lost 5 bases, with 22 bases between them. CDR1 is SGHTS and CDR2 is YDEGEE in the germline V gene. This CDR3 has 16 residues. The data derive from a study of blood T cell repertoires in COVID-19. The overall study: Researchers got acute and convalescent COVID-19 samples from the United States, Italy and Spain. Sample material is recorded as cDNA or gDNA derived from T cells, B-cell-depleted T cells, or PBMCs.

In the original analysis: Estimated nucleated cell counts came from reference gene primer amplification. Sequenced by immunoSEQ multiplex PCR; TCRdb stores in-frame clones only, minus some. V and J calls and clone size follow that table, whereas D and trimming were derived from the DNA. Here the sample spans roughly 200,000 clones, 80% being singletons. The TCR originated in a man aged 55 to 69 with acute or convalescent COVID-19. This sequence joins TRBV5-8 and TRBJ1-2, with D unresolved. Sequences were obtained from peripheral blood. CDR3 in DNA: TGTGCCAGCAGGCTCGTTGTGGAGGGATCCCAATATGGCTACACCTTC. Its translation: CASRLVVEGSQYGYTF.